The rows below give T cell receptor beta chains drawn from one sample of a study of cytomegalovirus exposure and HLA in healthy donors. The assay was immunoSEQ multiplex PCR, and TCRdb's table has in-frame clones only and misses some. This table has approximately 220,000 clones, about 74% appearing once. The specimen sequenced was PBMCs. The receptors come from a man aged 35 to 55 in good health and CMV-seronegative. Each CDR3 is given with its conserved first and last residue. The D gene is left open where the match is weak.

CDR3 protein: CASSPKTGALGEQYF
V gene: TRBV5-1
J gene: TRBJ2-7
D gene: TRBD1

CDR3 protein: CASSLVNHGIFVQYF
V gene: TRBV5-4
J gene: TRBJ2-7
D gene: -

CDR3 protein: CASSIRQGRDEQFF
V gene: TRBV27
J gene: TRBJ2-1
D gene: -

CDR3 protein: CASSVESADTQYF
V gene: TRBV9
J gene: TRBJ2-3
D gene: -

CDR3 protein: CASGLVPGKDYGYTF
V gene: TRBV12-5
J gene: TRBJ1-2
D gene: -

CDR3 protein: CASSFIRERREQFF
V gene: TRBV7-9
J gene: TRBJ2-1
D gene: -

CDR3 protein: CASSLSRGTGPHQPQHF
V gene: TRBV7-3
J gene: TRBJ1-5
D gene: TRBD1

CDR3 protein: CASSPPNRVGYTF
V gene: TRBV6-5
J gene: TRBJ1-2
D gene: -

CDR3 protein: CASSPRGLAGTADTQYF
V gene: TRBV5-6
J gene: TRBJ2-3
D gene: TRBD2

CDR3 protein: CASSLSSQLWGYTF
V gene: TRBV5-1
J gene: TRBJ1-2
D gene: -

CDR3 protein: CASSAILAGGPGGTDTQYF
V gene: TRBV2
J gene: TRBJ2-3
D gene: TRBD2

CDR3 protein: CAWSVSEYSNQPQHF
V gene: TRBV30
J gene: TRBJ1-5
D gene: -

CDR3 protein: CASSYGLSFTDTQYF
V gene: TRBV5-8
J gene: TRBJ2-3
D gene: -

CDR3 protein: CASSKVQVYGYTF
V gene: TRBV6-1
J gene: TRBJ1-2
D gene: -

CDR3 protein: CASSVGYSGANVLTF
V gene: TRBV9
J gene: TRBJ2-6
D gene: -

CDR3 protein: CASSQDLGRLGLGEQFF
V gene: TRBV4-2
J gene: TRBJ2-1
D gene: -

CDR3 protein: CASSLTSGDTDTQYF
V gene: TRBV5-6
J gene: TRBJ2-3
D gene: TRBD2

CDR3 protein: CASSAGQGARGYTF
V gene: TRBV9
J gene: TRBJ1-2
D gene: TRBD1

CDR3 protein: CASSLIQGPEAFF
V gene: TRBV27
J gene: TRBJ1-1
D gene: TRBD1

CDR3 protein: CASSDPHSGSGEQFF
V gene: TRBV2
J gene: TRBJ2-1
D gene: TRBD2

CDR3 protein: CASNGAAAAGEQFF
V gene: TRBV2
J gene: TRBJ2-1
D gene: -

CDR3 protein: CASSEERGFNEKLFF
V gene: TRBV2
J gene: TRBJ1-4
D gene: -

CDR3 protein: CASSQDGRLAGVDTQYF
V gene: TRBV4-2
J gene: TRBJ2-3
D gene: TRBD2

CDR3 protein: CASSQGPTGEYEQYF
V gene: TRBV4-3
J gene: -
D gene: TRBD1